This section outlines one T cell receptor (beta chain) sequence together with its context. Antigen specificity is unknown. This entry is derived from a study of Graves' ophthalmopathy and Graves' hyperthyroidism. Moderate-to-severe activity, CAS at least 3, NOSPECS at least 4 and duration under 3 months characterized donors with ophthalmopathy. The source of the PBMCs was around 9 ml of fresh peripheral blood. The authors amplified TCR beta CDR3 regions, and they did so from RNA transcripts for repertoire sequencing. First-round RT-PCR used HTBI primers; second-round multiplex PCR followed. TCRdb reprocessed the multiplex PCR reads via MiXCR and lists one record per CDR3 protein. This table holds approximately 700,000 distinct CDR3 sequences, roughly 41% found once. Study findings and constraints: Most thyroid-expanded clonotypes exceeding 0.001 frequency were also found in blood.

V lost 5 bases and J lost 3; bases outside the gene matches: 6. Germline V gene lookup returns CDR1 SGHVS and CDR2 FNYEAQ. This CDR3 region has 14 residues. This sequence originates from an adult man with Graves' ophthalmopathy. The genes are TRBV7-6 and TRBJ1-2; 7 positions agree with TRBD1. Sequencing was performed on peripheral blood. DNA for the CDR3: TGTGCCAGCAGCCTACAGGGGACGGACTATGGCTACACCTTC. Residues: CASSLQGTDYGYTF.